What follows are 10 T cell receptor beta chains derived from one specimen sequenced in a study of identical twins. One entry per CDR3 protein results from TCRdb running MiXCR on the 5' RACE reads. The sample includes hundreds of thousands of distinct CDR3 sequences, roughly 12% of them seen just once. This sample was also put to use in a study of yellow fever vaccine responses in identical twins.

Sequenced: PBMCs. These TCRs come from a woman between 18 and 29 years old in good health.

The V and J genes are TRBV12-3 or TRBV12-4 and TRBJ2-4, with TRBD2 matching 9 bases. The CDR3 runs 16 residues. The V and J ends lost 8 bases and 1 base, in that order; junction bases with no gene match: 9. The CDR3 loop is CASLAGDPGAKNIQYF. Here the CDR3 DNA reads TGTGCCAGCTTAGCGGGGGACCCCGGGGCCAAAAACATTCAGTACTTC.

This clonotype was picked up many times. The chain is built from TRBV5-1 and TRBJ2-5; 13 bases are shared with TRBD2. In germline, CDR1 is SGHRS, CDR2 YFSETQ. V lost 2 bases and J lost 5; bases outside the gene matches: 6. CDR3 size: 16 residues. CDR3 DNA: TGCGCCAGCAGCTTAAGGACTAGCGGGAGTGGGGAGACCCAGTACTTC. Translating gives CASSLRTSGSGETQYF.

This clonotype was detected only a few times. In nucleotides, the CDR3 is TGTGCCAGCAGCTTAGATAAGGGGGTAAGCTACGAGCAGTACGTC. Its protein is CASSLDKGVSYEQYV. The V call is TRBV11-2, the J call TRBJ2-7; a possible D gene is TRBD1 (6 bases). Germline CDR1 and CDR2: SGHAT and FQNNGV. The CDR3 loop spans 15 amino acids. The V gene lost 0 bases and the J gene lost 3 bases, with 12 bases spanning the gap.

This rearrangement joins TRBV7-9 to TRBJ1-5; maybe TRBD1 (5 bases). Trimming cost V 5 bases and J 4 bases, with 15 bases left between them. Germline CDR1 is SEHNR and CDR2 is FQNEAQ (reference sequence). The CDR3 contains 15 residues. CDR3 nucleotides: TGTGCCAGCAGCGGGGCGGGCCAGGTTAATCAGCCCCAGCATTTT. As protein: CASSGAGQVNQPQHF. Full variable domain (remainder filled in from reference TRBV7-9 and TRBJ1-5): DTGVSQNPRHKITKRGQNVTFRCDPISEHNRLYWYRQTLGQGPEFLTYFQNEAQLEKSRLLSDRFSAERPKGSFSTLEIQRTEQGDSAMYLCASSGAGQVNQPQHFGDGTRLSIL.

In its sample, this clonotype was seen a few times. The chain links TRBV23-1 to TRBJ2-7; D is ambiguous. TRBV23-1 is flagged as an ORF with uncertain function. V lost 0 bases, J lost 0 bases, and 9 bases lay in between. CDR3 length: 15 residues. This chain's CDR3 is CASSQSSSSSYEQYV. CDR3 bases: TGCGCCAGCAGTCAATCGTCCAGTAGCTCCTACGAGCAGTACGTC.

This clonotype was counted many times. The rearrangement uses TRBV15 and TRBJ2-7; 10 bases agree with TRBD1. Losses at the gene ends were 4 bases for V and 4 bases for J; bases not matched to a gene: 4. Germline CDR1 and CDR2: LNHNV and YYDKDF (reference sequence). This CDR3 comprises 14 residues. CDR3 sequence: CATSKPGQGYEQYF. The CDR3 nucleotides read TGTGCCACCAGCAAACCGGGACAGGGGTACGAGCAGTACTTC.

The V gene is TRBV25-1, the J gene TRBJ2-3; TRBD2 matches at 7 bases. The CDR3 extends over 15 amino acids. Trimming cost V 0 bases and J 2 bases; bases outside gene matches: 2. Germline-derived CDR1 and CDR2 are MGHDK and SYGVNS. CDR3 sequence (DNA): TGTGCCAGCAGTGAATATCGGGGGGACACAGATACGCAGTATTTT. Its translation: CASSEYRGDTDTQYF.

CDR3 protein: CAISRDSSYEQYV. The CDR3 DNA sequence: TGTGCCATCAGCCGGGACAGCTCCTACGAGCAGTACGTC. The genes are TRBV10-3 and TRBJ2-7; 7 nucleotides match TRBD1. The CDR3 length is 13 residues. The germline V gene encodes CDR1 ENHRY and CDR2 SYGVKD. The J segment lost 0 bases and the V segment lost 6 bases, leaving 2 bases of the junction unmatched.

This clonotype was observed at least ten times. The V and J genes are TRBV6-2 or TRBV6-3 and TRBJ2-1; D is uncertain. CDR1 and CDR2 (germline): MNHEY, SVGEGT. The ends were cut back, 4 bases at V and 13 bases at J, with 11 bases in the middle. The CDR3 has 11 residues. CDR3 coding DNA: TGTGCCAGCAGTTTCGGCAATGCTCAGTTCTTC. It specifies CASSFGNAQFF.

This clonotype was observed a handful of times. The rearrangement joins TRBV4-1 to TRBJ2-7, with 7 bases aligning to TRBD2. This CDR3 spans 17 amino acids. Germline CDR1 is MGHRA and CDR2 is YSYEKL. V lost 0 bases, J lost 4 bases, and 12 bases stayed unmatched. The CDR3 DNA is TGCGCCAGCAGCCAAGATTTAAGCGGTACCGGGGGGTACGAGCAGTACGTC. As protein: CASSQDLSGTGGYEQYV.